The clone carrying this T cell receptor (beta chain) has a single count. This CDR3 has 14 residues. The germline gives CDR1 SGHTS, CDR2 YDEGEE. Original data processing: Using reference gene primer amplification, nucleated cell counts were estimated. Sequencing used immunoSEQ multiplex PCR; TCRdb keeps in-frame clones, though not all of them. For V, J and clone size, that table is used; D and trimming come from the DNA. The sample includes approximately 75,000 clones, approximately 86% of them seen just once. These data come from a study of blood T cell repertoires in COVID-19. At the level of the study: Sites in the United States, Italy and Spain provided acute and convalescent COVID-19 samples. T cells, B-cell-depleted T cells, or PBMCs supplied cDNA or gDNA.

J is TRBJ2-7 and V is TRBV5-8; 10 bases match TRBD2. The J call is uncertain, as TRBJ2-1 better fits the DNA end. The receptor was derived from a man older than 75 with COVID-19, enrolled during active disease. The sequenced sample was peripheral blood. The CDR3 sequence: CASRLAGGSNEQFF. In DNA, the CDR3 is TGTGCCAGCAGGTTAGCGGGGGGTTCCAATGAGCAGTTCTTC.